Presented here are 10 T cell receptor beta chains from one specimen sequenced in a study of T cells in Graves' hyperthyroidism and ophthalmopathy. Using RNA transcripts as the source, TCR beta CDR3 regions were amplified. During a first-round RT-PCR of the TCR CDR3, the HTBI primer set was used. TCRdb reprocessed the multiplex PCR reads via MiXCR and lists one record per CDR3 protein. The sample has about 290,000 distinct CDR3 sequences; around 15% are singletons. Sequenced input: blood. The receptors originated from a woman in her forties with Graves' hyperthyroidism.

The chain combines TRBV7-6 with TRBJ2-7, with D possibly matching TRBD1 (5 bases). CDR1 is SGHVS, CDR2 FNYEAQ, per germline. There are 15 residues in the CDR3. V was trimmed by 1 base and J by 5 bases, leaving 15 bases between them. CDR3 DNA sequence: TGTGCCAGCAGCTTAGAAAGCAGGGTCACCCACGAGCAGTACTTC. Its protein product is CASSLESRVTHEQYF.

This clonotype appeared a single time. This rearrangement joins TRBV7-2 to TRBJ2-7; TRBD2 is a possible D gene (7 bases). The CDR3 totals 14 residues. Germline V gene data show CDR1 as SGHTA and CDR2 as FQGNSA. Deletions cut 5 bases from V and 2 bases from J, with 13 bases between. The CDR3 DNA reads TGTGCCAGCAGCCGAGGGGGGGTAACCTACGAGCAGTACTTC. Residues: CASSRGGVTYEQYF.

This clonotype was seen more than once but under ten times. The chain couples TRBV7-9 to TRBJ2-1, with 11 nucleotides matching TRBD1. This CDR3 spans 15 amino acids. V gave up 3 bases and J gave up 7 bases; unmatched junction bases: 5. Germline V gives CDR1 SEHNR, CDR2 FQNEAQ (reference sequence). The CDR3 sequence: CASSFGQGALNEQFF. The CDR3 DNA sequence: TGTGCCAGCAGCTTCGGACAGGGGGCCTTAAATGAGCAGTTCTTC.

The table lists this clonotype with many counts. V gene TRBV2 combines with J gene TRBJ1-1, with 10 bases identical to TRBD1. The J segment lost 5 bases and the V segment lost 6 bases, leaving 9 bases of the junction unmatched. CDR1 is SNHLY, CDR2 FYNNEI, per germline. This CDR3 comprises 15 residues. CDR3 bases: TGTGCCAGCAGAGATACGACAGGGGGCTGGACTGAAGCTTTCTTT. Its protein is CASRDTTGGWTEAFF.

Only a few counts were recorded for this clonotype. The CDR3 spells CASSFWGLEGFEQYF. The CDR3 coding sequence is TGTGCCAGCAGCTTCTGGGGACTAGAGGGATTCGAGCAGTACTTC. V is TRBV5-6 and J is TRBJ2-7, with 8 bases matching TRBD2. The CDR3 sequence is 15 residues long. CDR1 and CDR2 from the germline V gene are SGHDT and YYEEEE. After removal of 2 bases from V and 6 bases from J, the junction contained 10 bases not matched to a gene.

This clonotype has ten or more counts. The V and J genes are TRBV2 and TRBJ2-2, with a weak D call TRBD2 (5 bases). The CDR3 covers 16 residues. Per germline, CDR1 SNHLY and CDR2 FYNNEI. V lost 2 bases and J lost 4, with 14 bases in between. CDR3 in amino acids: CASSESRGASTGELFF. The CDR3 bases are TGTGCCAGCAGTGAATCCCGGGGAGCGAGCACCGGGGAGCTGTTTTTT. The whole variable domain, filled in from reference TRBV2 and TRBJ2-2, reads EPEVTQTPSHQVTQMGQEVILRCVPISNHLYFYWYRQILGQKVEFLVSFYNNEISEKSEIFDDQFSVERPDGSNFTLKIRSTKLEDSAMYFCASSESRGASTGELFFGEGSRLTVL.

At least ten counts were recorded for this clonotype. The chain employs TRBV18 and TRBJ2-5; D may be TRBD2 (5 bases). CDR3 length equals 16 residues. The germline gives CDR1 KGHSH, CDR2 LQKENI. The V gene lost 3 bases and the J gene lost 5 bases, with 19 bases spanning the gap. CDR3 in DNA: TGTGCCAGCTCACCGTCGCGGCAGAGGGCCGGGGAGACCCAGTACTTC. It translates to CASSPSRQRAGETQYF.

The CDR3 DNA reads TGTGCCAGCAGTGGCGGACTAGCCGAGAACACCGGGGAGCTGTTTTTT. Protein: CASSGGLAENTGELFF. J is TRBJ2-2 and V is TRBV25-1; 8 bases align to TRBD2. With 4 bases clipped from V and 1 base from J, the junction kept 5 bases outside the gene matches. The CDR3 runs 16 residues. The germline CDR1 and CDR2 sequences are MGHDK and SYGVNS.

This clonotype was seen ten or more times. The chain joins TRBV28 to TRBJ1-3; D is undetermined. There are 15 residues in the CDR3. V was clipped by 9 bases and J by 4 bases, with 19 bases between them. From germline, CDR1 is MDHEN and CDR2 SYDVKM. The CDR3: CASLPSDRRGNTIYF. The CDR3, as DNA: TGTGCCAGTCTCCCGTCCGATCGGAGGGGAAACACCATATATTTT.

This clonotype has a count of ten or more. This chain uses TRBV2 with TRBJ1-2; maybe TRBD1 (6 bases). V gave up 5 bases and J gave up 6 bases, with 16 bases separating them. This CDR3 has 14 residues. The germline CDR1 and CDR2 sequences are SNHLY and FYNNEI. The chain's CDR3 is CASSTGQLKHGYTF. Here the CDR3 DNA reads TGTGCCAGCAGTACAGGACAGCTCAAACATGGCTACACCTTC. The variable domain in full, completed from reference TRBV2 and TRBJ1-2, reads EPEVTQTPSHQVTQMGQEVILRCVPISNHLYFYWYRQILGQKVEFLVSFYNNEISEKSEIFDDQFSVERPDGSNFTLKIRSTKLEDSAMYFCASSTGQLKHGYTFGSGTRLTVV.